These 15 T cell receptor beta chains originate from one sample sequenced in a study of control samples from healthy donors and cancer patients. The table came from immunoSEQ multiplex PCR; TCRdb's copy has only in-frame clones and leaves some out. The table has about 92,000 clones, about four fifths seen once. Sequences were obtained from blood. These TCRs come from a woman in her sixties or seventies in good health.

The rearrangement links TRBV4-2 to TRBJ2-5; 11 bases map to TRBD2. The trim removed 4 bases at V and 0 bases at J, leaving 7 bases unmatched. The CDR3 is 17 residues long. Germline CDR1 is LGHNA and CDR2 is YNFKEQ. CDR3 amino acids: CASSRDPGLADQETQYF. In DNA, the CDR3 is TGTGCCAGCAGCCGGGACCCGGGACTAGCGGACCAAGAGACCCAGTACTTC.

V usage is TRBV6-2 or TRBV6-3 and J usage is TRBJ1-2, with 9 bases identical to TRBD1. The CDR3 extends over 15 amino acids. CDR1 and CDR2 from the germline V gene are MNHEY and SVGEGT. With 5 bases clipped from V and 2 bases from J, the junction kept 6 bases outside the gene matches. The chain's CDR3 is CASSLPGQGNYGYTF. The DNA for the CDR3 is TGTGCCAGCAGTCTCCCGGGACAGGGAAACTATGGCTACACCTTC.

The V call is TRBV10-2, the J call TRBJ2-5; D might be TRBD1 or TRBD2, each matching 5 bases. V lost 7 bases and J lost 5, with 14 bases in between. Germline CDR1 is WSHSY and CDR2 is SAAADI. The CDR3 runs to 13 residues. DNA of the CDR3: TGCGCCAGCACCCCCACGGGGCGTGAGACCCAGTACTTC. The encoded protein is CASTPTGRETQYF.

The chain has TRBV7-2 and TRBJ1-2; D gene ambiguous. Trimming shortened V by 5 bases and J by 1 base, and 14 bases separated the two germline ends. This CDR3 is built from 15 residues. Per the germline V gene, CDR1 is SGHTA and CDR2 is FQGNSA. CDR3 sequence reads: CASSPHRGFNYGYTF. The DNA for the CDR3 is TGTGCCAGCAGCCCCCACCGCGGGTTTAACTATGGCTACACCTTC.

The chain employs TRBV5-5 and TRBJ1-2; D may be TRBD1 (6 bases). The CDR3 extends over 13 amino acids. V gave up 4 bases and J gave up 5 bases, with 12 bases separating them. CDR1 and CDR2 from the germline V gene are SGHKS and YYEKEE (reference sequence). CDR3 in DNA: TGTGCCAGCAGCCCAACCACAGGGTATGGCTACACCTTC. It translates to CASSPTTGYGYTF.

In DNA, the CDR3 is TGCGCCAGCAGCCATAGCAGGGCTGGAACTGAAGCTTTCTTT. It is translated as CASSHSRAGTEAFF. The chain couples TRBV4-3 to TRBJ1-1; D possibly corresponds to TRBD1 (5 bases). Between the trimmed V and J ends, which lost 3 bases and 5 bases, there was a span of 13 bases. The CDR3 has 14 amino acids. Germline V gene data show CDR1 as LGHNA and CDR2 as YSLEER.

The CDR3 spells CAMRQGIINEQFF. For the CDR3, the DNA is TGTGCCATGCGACAGGGAATTATCAATGAGCAGTTCTTC. The chain links TRBV19 to TRBJ2-1; 7 bases align to TRBD1. This CDR3 spans 13 amino acids. The germline CDR1 and CDR2 sequences are LNHDA and SQIVND (reference sequence). V lost 10 bases and J lost 6; bases outside the gene matches: 9.

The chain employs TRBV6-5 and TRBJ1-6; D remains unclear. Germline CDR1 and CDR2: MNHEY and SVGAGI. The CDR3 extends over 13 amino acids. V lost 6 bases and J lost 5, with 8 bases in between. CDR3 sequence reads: CASRRTDNSPLHF. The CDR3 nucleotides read TGTGCCAGCAGACGGACGGATAATTCACCCCTCCACTTT.

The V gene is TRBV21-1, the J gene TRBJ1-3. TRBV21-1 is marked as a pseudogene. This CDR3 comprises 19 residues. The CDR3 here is CASSEIAARHTSSGNTIYF. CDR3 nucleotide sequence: TGTGCCAGCAGTGAGATCGCGGCTCGGCATACTTCCTCTGGAAACACCATATATTTT.

Here the CDR3 DNA reads TGTGCCAGCACCAAGACCGTTTCTGGCACAGATACGCAGTATTTT. It codes for CASTKTVSGTDTQYF. The chain combines TRBV9 with TRBJ2-3; no clear D. This CDR3 contains 15 residues. With 6 bases removed from V and 1 base from J, the gap between germline ends came to 15 bases. Germline V lookup: CDR1 SGDLS, CDR2 YYNGEE.

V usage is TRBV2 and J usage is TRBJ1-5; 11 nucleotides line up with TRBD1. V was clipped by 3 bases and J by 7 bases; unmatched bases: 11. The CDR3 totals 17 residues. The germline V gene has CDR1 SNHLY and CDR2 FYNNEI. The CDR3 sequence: CASSDFTGQGVRQPQHF. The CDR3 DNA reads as TGTGCCAGCAGTGATTTTACGGGACAGGGGGTAAGGCAGCCCCAGCATTTT. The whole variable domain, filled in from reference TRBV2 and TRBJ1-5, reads EPEVTQTPSHQVTQMGQEVILRCVPISNHLYFYWYRQILGQKVEFLVSFYNNEISEKSEIFDDQFSVERPDGSNFTLKIRSTKLEDSAMYFCASSDFTGQGVRQPQHFGDGTRLSIL.

The CDR3 region has the DNA TGTGCCAGCAGTTTATCGACAAGCATAATATATTTT. It specifies CASSLSTSIIYF. The rearrangement joins TRBV28 to TRBJ1-3; D gene ambiguous. V dropped 1 base and J dropped 13 bases, with 11 bases sitting between them. In germline, CDR1 is MDHEN, CDR2 SYDVKM. The CDR3 covers 12 residues.

The CDR3 DNA reads TGTGCCAGCAGTTCCCCCTACAATGAGCAGTTCTTC. Its protein product is CASSSPYNEQFF. This sequence joins TRBV28 and TRBJ2-1; D remains ambiguous. In germline, CDR1 is MDHEN, CDR2 SYDVKM. This CDR3 contains 12 residues. The V and J ends lost 4 bases and 2 bases respectively, with 3 bases between them.

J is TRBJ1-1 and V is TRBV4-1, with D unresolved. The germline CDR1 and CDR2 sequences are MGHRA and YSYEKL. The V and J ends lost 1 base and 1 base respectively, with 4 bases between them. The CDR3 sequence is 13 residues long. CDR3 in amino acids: CASSQVSNTEAFF. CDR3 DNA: TGCGCCAGCAGCCAAGTTTCGAACACTGAAGCTTTCTTT.

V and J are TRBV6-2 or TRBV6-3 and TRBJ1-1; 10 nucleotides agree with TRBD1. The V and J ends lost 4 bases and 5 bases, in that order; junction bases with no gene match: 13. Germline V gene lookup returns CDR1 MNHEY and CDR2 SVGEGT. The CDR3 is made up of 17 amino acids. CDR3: CASSSPGQGSGGTEAFF. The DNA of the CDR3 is TGTGCCAGCAGTTCGCCGGGACAGGGGTCTGGTGGGACTGAAGCTTTCTTT.